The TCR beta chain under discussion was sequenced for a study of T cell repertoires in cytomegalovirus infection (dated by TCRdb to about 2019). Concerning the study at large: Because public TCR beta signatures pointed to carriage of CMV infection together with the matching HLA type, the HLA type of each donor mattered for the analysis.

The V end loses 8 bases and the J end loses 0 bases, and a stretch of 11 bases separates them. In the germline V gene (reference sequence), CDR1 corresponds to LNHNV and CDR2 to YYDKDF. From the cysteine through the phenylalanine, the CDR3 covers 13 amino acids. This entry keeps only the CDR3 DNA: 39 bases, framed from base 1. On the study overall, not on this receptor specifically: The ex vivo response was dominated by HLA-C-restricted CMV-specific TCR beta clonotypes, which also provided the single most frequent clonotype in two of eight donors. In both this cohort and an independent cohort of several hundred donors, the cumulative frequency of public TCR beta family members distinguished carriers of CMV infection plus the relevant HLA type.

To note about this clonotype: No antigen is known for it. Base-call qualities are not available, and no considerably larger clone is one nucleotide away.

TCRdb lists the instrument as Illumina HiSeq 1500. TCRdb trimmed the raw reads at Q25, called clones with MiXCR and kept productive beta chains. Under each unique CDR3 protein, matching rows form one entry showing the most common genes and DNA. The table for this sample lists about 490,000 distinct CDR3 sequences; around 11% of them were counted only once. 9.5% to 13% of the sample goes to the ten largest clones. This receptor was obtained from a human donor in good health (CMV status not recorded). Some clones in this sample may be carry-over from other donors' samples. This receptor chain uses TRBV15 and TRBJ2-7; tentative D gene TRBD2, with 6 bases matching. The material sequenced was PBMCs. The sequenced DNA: TGTGCCACCGGGCGGGATACCTCCTACGAGCAGTACTTC. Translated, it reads CATGRDTSYEQYF.